The rows below give T cell receptor beta chains drawn from one sample of a study of PD-L1 blockade in urothelial cancer. Profiling relied on immunoSEQ multiplex PCR, and the TCRdb table lists in-frame clones only, not all of them. The table shows under 100,000 clones, with roughly 80% occurring only once. The specimen comprised PBMCs, sampled around atezolizumab (anti-PD-L1) treatment. Source of these receptors: a man between 65 and 80 years old with urothelial cancer. The CDR3 runs from the conserved cysteine through the conserved F or W. D genes are given only for firm matches. Where a row states a size, it is once, few, many or the class of an expanded clone; other rows omit it.

D: NA; J: TRBJ2-5; size: NA; V: TRBV7-2; DNA: TGTGCCAGCAGCTTAGGCCTACCTCAAGAGACCCAGTACTTC; CDR3: CASSLGLPQETQYF
D: TRBD1; J: TRBJ2-2; size: NA; V: TRBV7-8; DNA: TGTGCCAGCAGCTTAGCGAGGGGGACAGGATTCACCGGGGAGCTGTTTTTT; CDR3: CASSLARGTGFTGELFF
D: TRBD1; J: TRBJ1-2; size: NA; V: TRBV6-5; DNA: TGTGCCAGCAGACAGGGGGCGCGGGGCTACACCTTC; CDR3: CASRQGARGYTF
D: NA; J: TRBJ2-2; size: NA; V: TRBV27; DNA: TGTGCCAGCTCCTACCAGACAGGGAACACCGGGGAGCTGTTTTTT; CDR3: CASSYQTGNTGELFF
D: NA; J: TRBJ1-3; size: NA; V: TRBV7-2; DNA: TGTGCCAGCAGCTTTTACGGTGCCCCTGGAAACACCATATATTTT; CDR3: CASSFYGAPGNTIYF
D: NA; J: TRBJ2-1; size: many; V: TRBV29-1; DNA: TGCAGCGTTGAAGAGCAGGCCCGGAATGAGCAGTTCTTC; CDR3: CSVEEQARNEQFF
D: NA; J: TRBJ2-2; size: NA; V: TRBV7-8; DNA: TGTGCCAGCAGCCCCCGTAGAGACACCGGGGAGCTGTTTTTT; CDR3: CASSPRRDTGELFF
D: TRBD1; J: TRBJ1-5; size: once; V: TRBV7-2; DNA: TGTGCCAGCAGCCCTACAGGGGGCGGGGTAGGCAATCAGCCCCAGCATTTT; CDR3: CASSPTGGGVGNQPQHF
D: NA; J: TRBJ1-2; size: NA; V: TRBV15; DNA: TGTGCCACCAGCAGAGGGCGGGGGTTCAACTATGGCTACACCTTC; CDR3: CATSRGRGFNYGYTF
D: TRBD2; J: TRBJ2-7; size: NA; V: TRBV7-2; DNA: TGTGCCAGCATTGCCTCTAGCGGTTCCTACGAGCAGTACTTC; CDR3: CASIASSGSYEQYF
D: TRBD2; J: TRBJ2-1; size: NA; V: TRBV19; DNA: TGTGCCAGTAGTATCCGGCGGGAGTATGAGCAGTTCTTC; CDR3: CASSIRREYEQFF
D: TRBD2; J: TRBJ2-2; size: once; V: TRBV7-9; DNA: TGTGCCAGCAGCAATGGACTAGCGGGAGTTAACGGGGAGCTGTTTTTT; CDR3: CASSNGLAGVNGELFF
D: TRBD2; J: TRBJ2-5; size: NA; V: TRBV11-1; DNA: TGTGCCAGCAGCTCGGGGGGGCTGCAAGAGACCCAGTACTTC; CDR3: CASSSGGLQETQYF
D: TRBD1; J: TRBJ1-4; size: once; V: TRBV10-3; DNA: TGTGCCATCAGTGCGGGGACAGCCGCAACTAATGAAAAACTGTTTTTT; CDR3: CAISAGTAATNEKLFF
D: TRBD2; J: TRBJ2-5; size: NA; V: TRBV5-1; DNA: TGCGCCAGCAGCTTGGCGCCTAGCGGGGGGCAAGAGACCCAGTACTTC; CDR3: CASSLAPSGGQETQYF
D: TRBD1; J: TRBJ1-4; size: NA; V: TRBV11-2; DNA: TGTGCCAGCAGCTTAGAGGGACAGCGTCCCGAAAAACTGTTTTTT; CDR3: CASSLEGQRPEKLFF
D: NA; J: TRBJ1-1; size: NA; V: TRBV7-9; DNA: TGTGCCAGCAGCTTAGGAAACCTAGGACAAAAGAACACTGAAGCTTTCTTT; CDR3: CASSLGNLGQKNTEAFF
D: NA; J: TRBJ2-5; size: NA; V: TRBV27; DNA: TGTGCCAGCAGGGGGACAAGAGTCGAGACCCAGTACTTC; CDR3: CASRGTRVETQYF
D: NA; J: TRBJ2-1; size: NA; V: TRBV10-3; DNA: TGTGCCATCAGTGAGTCGAGTGGCAATGAGCAGTTCTTC; CDR3: CAISESSGNEQFF
D: TRBD2; J: TRBJ2-3; size: NA; V: TRBV6-1; DNA: TGTGCCAGCAGTGAACGGAGACTAGCGGGTGTCACAGATACGCAGTATTTT; CDR3: CASSERRLAGVTDTQYF
D: TRBD2; J: TRBJ2-7; size: NA; V: TRBV5-1; DNA: TGCGCCAGCAGCTTGGCCGTGGGGACTAGCGGTGACGAGCAGTACTTC; CDR3: CASSLAVGTSGDEQYF
D: NA; J: TRBJ1-1; size: NA; V: TRBV5-1; DNA: TGCGCCAGGGTACCTACAGGGTTGAACACTGAAGCTTTCTTT; CDR3: CARVPTGLNTEAFF
D: TRBD1; J: TRBJ2-7; size: NA; V: TRBV7-9; DNA: TGTGCCAGCAGCTTTCGGACAGGGGGCCTAAGCTCCTACGAGCAGTACTTC; CDR3: CASSFRTGGLSSYEQYF
D: NA; J: TRBJ1-4; size: NA; V: TRBV5-1; DNA: TGCGCCAGCAGGAGGGGGGGGTCTAATGAAAAACTGTTTTTT; CDR3: CASRRGGSNEKLFF
D: TRBD1; J: TRBJ1-5; size: NA; V: TRBV18; DNA: TGTGCCAGCTCACTCCAGACAGGGGGCAATCAGCCCCAGCATTTT; CDR3: CASSLQTGGNQPQHF
D: TRBD2; J: TRBJ2-7; size: NA; V: TRBV7-2; DNA: TGTGCCAGCAGCTTAGCCCTAGCGGGAGTAAGTTACGAGCAGTACTTC; CDR3: CASSLALAGVSYEQYF
D: NA; J: TRBJ2-7; size: once; V: TRBV14; DNA: TGTGCCAGCAGCTGGACGGGATCCTACGAGCAGTACTTC; CDR3: CASSWTGSYEQYF
D: NA; J: TRBJ2-3; size: NA; V: TRBV5-1; DNA: TGCGCCAGCAGCTTTTCCCTTGGAGGGGAAACGCAGTATTTT; CDR3: CASSFSLGGETQYF
D: TRBD1; J: TRBJ1-5; size: NA; V: TRBV2; DNA: TGTGCCAGCAGTGTCAAACAGGGGGCGAGGCAGCCCCAGCATTTT; CDR3: CASSVKQGARQPQHF
D: TRBD2; J: TRBJ2-3; size: NA; V: TRBV7-6; DNA: TGTGCCAGCAGCTCTCTTGCGGGAGGTAGCACAGATACGCAGTATTTT; CDR3: CASSSLAGGSTDTQYF
D: NA; J: TRBJ2-1; size: once; V: TRBV6-5; DNA: TGTGCCAGCAGTTTCAGGGGCGGGAGTTCCGCCAATGAGCAGTTCTTC; CDR3: CASSFRGGSSANEQFF
D: NA; J: TRBJ2-5; size: NA; V: TRBV29-1; DNA: TGCAGCGTTGGGGTAGGGGTAGAGACCCAGTACTTC; CDR3: CSVGVGVETQYF
D: NA; J: TRBJ1-6; size: NA; V: TRBV9; DNA: TGTGCCAGCAGCGTAGACGGACAGCTTAATTCACCCCTCCACTTT; CDR3: CASSVDGQLNSPLHF
D: NA; J: TRBJ2-3; size: NA; V: TRBV27; DNA: TGTGCCAGCAGGGGGGGCAGGGGGTGGACAGATACGCAGTATTTT; CDR3: CASRGGRGWTDTQYF
D: TRBD2; J: TRBJ2-3; size: NA; V: TRBV5-5; DNA: TGTGCCAGCAGCCCTGGACTAGCCACCATAATTACGCAGTATTTT; CDR3: CASSPGLATIITQYF
D: NA; J: TRBJ1-1; size: once; V: TRBV5-1; DNA: TGCGCCAGCAGCTCAGGACAGACGAACACTGAAGCTTTCTTT; CDR3: CASSSGQTNTEAFF
D: NA; J: TRBJ2-7; size: few; V: TRBV5-3; DNA: TGTGCCAGCAGCTGGACTTCCTACGAGCAGTACTTC; CDR3: CASSWTSYEQYF
D: TRBD2; J: TRBJ2-5; size: once; V: TRBV7-2; DNA: TGTGCCAGCAGGTTTAGCGGGCCCCAAGAGACCCAGTACTTC; CDR3: CASRFSGPQETQYF